Listed below are T cell receptor beta chains from one sample, sequenced in a study of shared clonotypes between healthy human individuals. Sequenced by immunoSEQ multiplex PCR; TCRdb stores in-frame clones only, minus some. The data show some 650,000 clones, approximately 97% seen once. The material sequenced was naive CD4+ T cells sorted from blood. The receptors come from a woman aged 25 to 39 in good health. Both conserved end residues are part of each CDR3. Each record gives: J gene, D gene, V gene, CDR3 length, clone size, CDR3 DNA, CDR3 protein. D genes are given only for firm matches. The size field is filled for only some rows; it gives once, few, many or a size class.

>TRBJ2-3|NA|TRBV7-2|13|few
TGTGCCAGCAGCCACCCGGGGACAGATACGCAGTATTTT
CASSHPGTDTQYF
>TRBJ2-7|NA|TRBV18|15|NA
TGTGCCAGCTCACCAACCGAGGGGAGCTCCTACGAGCAGTACTTC
CASSPTEGSSYEQYF
>TRBJ2-1|NA|TRBV7-3|16|NA
TGTGCCAGCAGCTTATCGCTAGCGTCCTCCTACAATGAGCAGTTCTTC
CASSLSLASSYNEQFF
>TRBJ2-7|NA|TRBV5-6|13|NA
TGTGCCAGCAGCTTAGACCGCTACTACGAGCAGTACTTC
CASSLDRYYEQYF
>TRBJ1-2|TRBD1|TRBV27|16|once
TGTGCCAGCAGTTCCCGGGACAGGGGGCTCAGTGATGGCTACACCTTC
CASSSRDRGLSDGYTF
>TRBJ2-7|TRBD2|TRBV11-2|15|once
TGTGCCAGCAGCTTAGGCCTAGCGGGTTTCTACGAGCAGTACTTC
CASSLGLAGFYEQYF
>TRBJ2-4|TRBD1|TRBV19|16|NA
TGTGCCAGTAGTGGCGGGACAGGGGTGGCCAAAAACATTCAGTACTTC
CASSGGTGVAKNIQYF
>TRBJ2-3|TRBD2|TRBV28|15|NA
TGTGCCAGCAGTAGGAGCGGGACCTTCACAGATACGCAGTATTTT
CASSRSGTFTDTQYF
>TRBJ2-7|NA|TRBV18|14|once
TGTGCCAGCTCACGGCCTGGGACGGCATACGGGCAGTACTTC
CASSRPGTAYGQYF
>TRBJ2-2|TRBD2|TRBV5-8|17|NA
TGTGCCAGCAGCCCTAGGGGTAGCGGGACGAACACCGGGGAGCTGTTTTTT
CASSPRGSGTNTGELFF
>TRBJ1-2|NA|TRBV6-5|14|NA
TGTGCCAGCAGTTACTCATGGGCTAACTATGGCTACACCTTC
CASSYSWANYGYTF
>TRBJ2-1|TRBD2|TRBV19|15|NA
TGTGCCAGTAGTACAATTAGCGGGAGAGCGGATGAGCAGTTCTTC
CASSTISGRADEQFF
>TRBJ2-2|TRBD2|TRBV15|17|NA
TGTGCCACCAGCAGAGATTGGGGTAGCGGGACCTTCGGGGAGCTGTTTTTT
CATSRDWGSGTFGELFF
>TRBJ1-5|NA|TRBV30|15|NA
TGTGCCTGGAGTCCTGGGGCCGGAGGGGGTCAGCCCCAGCATTTT
CAWSPGAGGGQPQHF
>TRBJ2-2|TRBD2|TRBV7-8|18|NA
TGTGCCAGCAGCCCGAAGAGACTAGCGGGATCGGTCACCGGGGAGCTGTTTTTT
CASSPKRLAGSVTGELFF
>TRBJ2-1|NA|TRBV6-1|16|NA
TGTGCCAGCAGTGGAGTGACGCAAAGCTCCTACAATGAGCAGTTCTTC
CASSGVTQSSYNEQFF
>TRBJ1-2|TRBD1|TRBV28|14|NA
TGTGCCAGCGGGGCAGCAGACAGGGTCGTTGGCTACACCTTC
CASGAADRVVGYTF
>TRBJ2-3|TRBD1|TRBV28|13|NA
TGTGCCAGCAGTTATAATAACAGGGGCACGCAGTATTTT
CASSYNNRGTQYF
>TRBJ1-2|TRBD1|TRBV18|15|NA
TGTGCCAGCTCACCACCTACAGGGGCTAACTATGGCTACACCTTC
CASSPPTGANYGYTF
>TRBJ2-7|TRBD1|TRBV7-9|15|NA
TGTGCCAGCAGCTCTGGACAGGGGAGCTCCTACGAGCAGTACTTC
CASSSGQGSSYEQYF
>TRBJ2-3|TRBD2|TRBV5-1|14|NA
TGCGCCAGCAGCTTACTAGCGGGAGAAGGAACGCAGTATTTT
CASSLLAGEGTQYF
>TRBJ2-5|TRBD2|TRBV6-5|15|NA
TGTGCCACCTTACCGGGACTAGCCGTCCAAGAGACCCAGTACTTC
CATLPGLAVQETQYF
>TRBJ2-1|NA|TRBV28|17|NA
TGTGCCAGCACGGCCGGGCTGGGTCTTTTAACCTACAATGAGCAGTTCTTC
CASTAGLGLLTYNEQFF
>TRBJ2-2|NA|TRBV19|16|NA
TGTGCCAGTAAGCCCGATGGTAGCGGAAACACCGGGGAGCTGTTTTTT
CASKPDGSGNTGELFF
>TRBJ2-7|TRBD1|TRBV28|14|NA
TGTGCCAGCCTTCCTGGACAGGGCTTCTACGAGCAGTACTTC
CASLPGQGFYEQYF
>TRBJ1-2|TRBD1|TRBV5-1|12|NA
TGCGCCAGCAGCGGGACAGGGTCTGGCTACACCTTC
CASSGTGSGYTF
>TRBJ2-1|TRBD1|TRBV15|16|NA
TGTGCCACCACCCGGACAGGGAAAATTGTTAAGGATGAGCAGTTCTTC
CATTRTGKIVKDEQFF
>TRBJ2-2|NA|TRBV2|14|NA
TGTGCCAGCAGTGAAGGGGCGAACACCGGGGAGCTGTTTTTT
CASSEGANTGELFF
>TRBJ1-4|NA|TRBV7-9|15|NA
TGTGCCAGCAGAGCCGGACAGTCAACTAATGAAAAACTGTTTTTT
CASRAGQSTNEKLFF
>TRBJ1-1|NA|TRBV5-1|15|NA
TGCGCCAGCAGCCCTTCGGGGCGGATGAACACTGAAGCTTTCTTT
CASSPSGRMNTEAFF
>TRBJ2-5|NA|TRBV21-1|10|NA
TGTGCCAGCCGATACTTGACCCAGTACTTC
CASRYLTQYF
>TRBJ2-7|TRBD1|TRBV6-6|14|NA
TGTGCCAGCAGTCTCCGGGACAGGGGATACGAGCAGTACTTC
CASSLRDRGYEQYF
>TRBJ2-5|NA|TRBV29-1|15|NA
TGCAGCGTTGAAGTGACAGGAGTCATCGAAGAGACCCAGTACTTC
CSVEVTGVIEETQYF
>TRBJ2-2|TRBD2|TRBV18|17|NA
TGTGCCAGCTCACGGACTAGCGGGACGCTGGACACCGGGGAGCTGTTTTTT
CASSRTSGTLDTGELFF
>TRBJ1-6|NA|TRBV27|19|NA
TGTGCCAGCAGTCCTCTCGTGGGCCACGATGTCTCCTATAATTCACCCCTCCACTTT
CASSPLVGHDVSYNSPLHF
>TRBJ2-5|TRBD1|TRBV15|17|NA
TGTGCCACCAGCAGAGGAATGGGACAGGGGATGGCGGAGACCCAGTACTTC
CATSRGMGQGMAETQYF
>TRBJ2-7|TRBD1|TRBV28|15|NA
TGTGCCAGCAGTGGTGCCGGGACAGGGTCCTACGAGCAGTACTTC
CASSGAGTGSYEQYF
>TRBJ1-4|NA|TRBV6-5|16|NA
TGTGCCAGCAGTTACGCCGTCGGGTCGGAGGAGGGAAAACTGTTTTTT
CASSYAVGSEEGKLFF
>TRBJ2-7|TRBD2|TRBV7-2|15|NA
TGTGCCAGCAGCTTCATGAGCGGGAGTTTTTACGAGCAGTACTTC
CASSFMSGSFYEQYF
>TRBJ2-5|NA|TRBV4-2|14|NA
TGTGCCAGCAGCCCGAGCGGCGTCCAAGAGACCCAGTACTTC
CASSPSGVQETQYF
>TRBJ2-3|TRBD2|TRBV2|14|NA
TGTGCCAGCAGGGCGGGAGTCGGTGTAGATACGCAGTATTTT
CASRAGVGVDTQYF
>TRBJ2-3|NA|TRBV28|12|NA
TGTGCCAGCAGTTTGGTAATGGATACGCAGTATTTT
CASSLVMDTQYF
>TRBJ2-1|TRBD2|TRBV4-1|16|NA
TGCGCCAGCAGCGCCCGACTAGCGGGAAGACACAATGAGCAGTTCTTC
CASSARLAGRHNEQFF
>TRBJ1-5|NA|TRBV28|13|NA
TGTGCCAGCAGCGATCCGCTGTGGCAGCCCCAGCATTTT
CASSDPLWQPQHF
>TRBJ1-4|NA|TRBV19|15|NA
TGTGCCAGTAGCCCAATGAACAGGGTTGGGGAAAAACTGTTTTTT
CASSPMNRVGEKLFF
>TRBJ2-3|NA|TRBV18|16|NA
TGTGCCAGCTCACTGTCGAGACCGACTAGCACAGATACGCAGTATTTT
CASSLSRPTSTDTQYF
>TRBJ1-1|NA|TRBV5-5|13|NA
TGTGCCAGCAGCTTGGGTCCGGGAACTGAAGCTTTCTTT
CASSLGPGTEAFF
>TRBJ1-1|NA|TRBV27|13|NA
TGTGCCAGCAGTCACCAACGACAGTCTGAAGCTTTCTTT
CASSHQRQSEAFF
>TRBJ1-4|NA|TRBV30|13|NA
TGTGCCTGGAGTGGATCAACTAATGAAAAACTGTTTTTT
CAWSGSTNEKLFF